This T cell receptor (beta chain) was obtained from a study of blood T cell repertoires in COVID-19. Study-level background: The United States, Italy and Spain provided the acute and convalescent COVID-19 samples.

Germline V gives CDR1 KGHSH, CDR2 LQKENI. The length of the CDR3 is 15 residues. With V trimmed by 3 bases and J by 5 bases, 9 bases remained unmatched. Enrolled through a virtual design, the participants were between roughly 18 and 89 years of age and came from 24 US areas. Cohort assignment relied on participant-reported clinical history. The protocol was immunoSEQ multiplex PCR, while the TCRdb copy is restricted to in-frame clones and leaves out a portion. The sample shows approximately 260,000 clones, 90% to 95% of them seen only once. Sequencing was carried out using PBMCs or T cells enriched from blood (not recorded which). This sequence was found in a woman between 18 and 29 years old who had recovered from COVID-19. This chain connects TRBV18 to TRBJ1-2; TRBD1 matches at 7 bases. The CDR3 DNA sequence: TGTGCCAGCTCACCCCGACAGGGAGTCTCTTATGGCTACACCTTC. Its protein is CASSPRQGVSYGYTF.